This T cell receptor (beta chain) was captured by sequencing in a study of cytomegalovirus exposure and HLA in healthy donors. Findings and caveats of the study: Among TCR beta chains, those listed as cytomegalovirus-associated numbered around 180.

A note on this clone: As yet, its antigen is unknown.

The primer mix had 60 Vbeta and 13 Jbeta primers. Measured with immunoSEQ multiplex PCR; TCRdb has only the in-frame clones, and not every one. Of 180,000 or so clones listed, about 80% are singletons. CDR1 SGHVS and CDR2 FQNEAQ come from the germline V gene. The V and J ends lost 2 bases and 7 bases respectively, with 8 bases between them. The CDR3 totals 12 residues. Material for sequencing was PBMCs. The chain employs TRBV7-8 and TRBJ1-1; no reliable D call. This sequence was found in a man aged 18 to 30 in good health and CMV-seronegative. Here the CDR3 reads CASSLTSLEAFF. As DNA, the CDR3 is TGTGCCAGCAGCTTAACCAGTCTTGAAGCTTTCTTT.